This TCR beta chain was identified during a study of immune evolution from preneoplasia to lung adenocarcinoma. Study-level results: KRAS-mutant nodules had the highest T cell clonality.

To note about this clone: Its antigen is unidentified.

Repertoires were generated with immunoSEQ multiplex PCR, while TCRdb's copy carries only in-frame clones and drops some. The data show fewer than 14,000 clones, with 82% seen just once and about 1.8% held by the top ten. This clonotype was sampled from a person between 65 and 79 years old with lung adenocarcinoma. The sample comprised FFPE minimally invasive lung adenocarcinoma tissue.

CDR3 in DNA: TGTGCCAGCAGCGCGGCAACTAGCGGTCCTAACATAGATACGCAGTATTTT. Its translation is CASSAATSGPNIDTQYF. The rearrangement links TRBV9 to TRBJ2-3; 8 bases match TRBD2. The CDR3 is 17 residues long. Germline V lookup: CDR1 SGDLS, CDR2 YYNGEE. Trimming removed 3 bases from V and 5 bases from J; junction bases left unmatched: 14.